This TCR beta chain was profiled in a study of identical twins. Concerning this clonotype itself: Its antigen remains unknown.

TCRdb reprocessed the 5' RACE reads with MiXCR, giving one entry per CDR3 protein. The sample lists fewer than 450,000 distinct CDR3 sequences, roughly 9% occurring once. Study-wide results and caveats: Because invariant MAIT and iNKT cells could be present, zero-insertion analyses could be partly confounded. A lower insertion count was a feature of abundant cord blood beta clonotypes, with no such feature in memory repertoires. Out-of-frame TCR alpha sharing observed in monozygotic twins exceeded model estimates.

Each donor was a healthy Caucasian. This receptor was identified in a woman aged 45-59 years in good health. Sequenced sample: naive T cells sorted from blood.

CDR3 DNA: TGCGCCAGCAGCCAACTGACACCGGGACTAGGAGGTGAGCAGTTCTTC. As protein: CASSQLTPGLGGEQFF. The chain uses TRBV4-1 and TRBJ2-1; 8 bases align to TRBD2. Germline values: CDR1 MGHRA, CDR2 YSYEKL. The CDR3 contains 16 residues. V lost 2 bases, J lost 9 bases, and 12 bases stayed unmatched.